The 11 T cell receptor beta chains in this list originate from one sample, sequenced in a study of cytomegalovirus exposure and HLA in healthy donors. 60 Vbeta and 13 Jbeta primers were used in PCR. Clones were read by immunoSEQ multiplex PCR, and TCRdb kept only the in-frame ones, dropping some. In the table there are about 200,000 clones, roughly four fifths of which are singletons. Sequenced: PBMCs. These receptors all stem from a man aged 40-49 years in good health and CMV-seropositive.

This clone was seen a few times. The chain combines TRBV6-5 with TRBJ2-5, with 7 bases fitting TRBD1. The J call may be in error: the DNA end matches TRBJ2-7 better. CDR1 and CDR2 from the germline V gene are MNHEY and SVGAGI. This CDR3 has 15 residues. DNA for the CDR3: TGTGCCAGCAGTGGCTCCAGGGGGACCTCGAGCGAGCAGTACTTC. It yields the protein CASSGSRGTSSEQYF.

There are a few counts of this clone. The chain carries TRBV6-1 and TRBJ2-7; 7 bases are shared with TRBD1. Germline values: CDR1 MNHNS, CDR2 SASEGT. Trimming took 3 bases from V and 8 from J; bases not matched to a gene: 7. The CDR3 loop spans 13 amino acids. The CDR3 DNA follows: TGTGCCAGCAGTGATCTGACAGGGTGGCAGCAGTACTTC. It encodes CASSDLTGWQQYF.

This clone has only one observation. The CDR3 loop is CASSLGQALQETQYF. CDR3 DNA sequence: TGCGCCAGCAGCTTGGGACAGGCGTTACAAGAGACCCAGTACTTC. This chain joins TRBV5-1 and TRBJ2-5; TRBD1 is a possible D gene (6 bases). The CDR3 runs to 15 residues. The germline V gene has CDR1 SGHRS and CDR2 YFSETQ. The ends were cut back, 0 bases at V and 2 bases at J, with 11 bases in the middle.

This clone came up a few times. The chain couples TRBV28 to TRBJ2-7; D gene unclear. CDR1 and CDR2 from the germline V gene are MDHEN and SYDVKM. The CDR3 is 14 residues long. Trimming shortened V by 1 base and J by 3 bases, and 10 bases separated the two germline ends. The CDR3 DNA follows: TGTGCCAGCAGTTTATTATCGGTTAACTACGAGCAGTACTTC. This codes for CASSLLSVNYEQYF.

This chain joins TRBV7-8 and TRBJ1-1; the D gene is possibly TRBD1 (5 bases). The CDR3 length is 13 residues. Germline V lookup: CDR1 SGHVS, CDR2 FQNEAQ. The V end lost 4 bases, the J end lost 1 base, and 7 bases lay between the germline ends. CDR3 sequence: CASSSDRNTEAFF. The CDR3 DNA reads as TGTGCCAGCAGCTCAGACAGGAACACTGAAGCTTTCTTT.

J is TRBJ2-7 and V is TRBV13; 11 bases are shared with TRBD1. The germline V gene encodes CDR1 PRHDT and CDR2 FYEKMQ (reference sequence). This CDR3 contains 14 residues. J lost 5 bases, V lost 4 bases, and 4 bases had no gene match. CDR3 sequence: CASSSDRGQDEQYF. CDR3 DNA: TGTGCCAGCAGCTCGGACAGGGGGCAGGACGAGCAGTACTTC.

CDR3 coding DNA: TGTGCCAGCAGACGTACAGAAAACTATGGCTACACCTTC. Its protein is CASRRTENYGYTF. The gene calls are TRBV5-8 and TRBJ1-2, with D unclear. The V gene lost 5 bases and the J gene lost 2 bases, with 10 bases spanning the gap. CDR1 SGHTS and CDR2 YDEGEE come from the germline V gene. This CDR3 is built from 13 residues.

This clone has a handful of counts. The chain recombines TRBV19 with TRBJ2-1; D is ambiguous. Trimming took 5 bases from V and 0 from J, leaving 11 bases between them. The CDR3 totals 15 residues. Germline V gene lookup returns CDR1 LNHDA and CDR2 SQIVND (reference sequence). This chain's CDR3 is CASSSDTGSYNEQFF. CDR3 bases: TGTGCCAGTAGTTCCGACACTGGCTCCTACAATGAGCAGTTCTTC. Full variable domain (rest looked up from reference TRBV19 and TRBJ2-1): DGGITQSPKYLFRKEGQNVTLSCEQNLNHDAMYWYRQDPGQGLRLIYYSQIVNDFQKGDIAEGYSVSREKKESFPLTVTSAQKNPTAFYLCASSSDTGSYNEQFFGPGTRLTVL.

Turning to this clone: The sample contains more than one DNA sequence encoding this CDR3. V gene TRBV14 combines with J gene TRBJ2-7; 9 bases are a match to TRBD1. CDR1 is SGHDN and CDR2 is FVKESK in the germline V gene. The V and J ends lost 5 bases and 6 bases, in that order; junction bases with no gene match: 11. The CDR3 is 15 residues long. CDR3 protein: CASSYPPGQGAEQYF. The CDR3 coding sequence is TGTGCCAGCAGCTATCCTCCGGGACAGGGAGCCGAGCAGTACTTC.

The rearrangement links TRBV6-1 to TRBJ2-7; D gene ambiguous. This CDR3 is 14 amino acids long. Looked up from germline, CDR1 is MNHNS and CDR2 is SASEGT. The CDR3: CFFFKQKTAYEQYF. Here the CDR3 DNA reads TGTTTTTTTTTCAAACAGAAGACGGCATACGAGCAGTACTTC.

The gene calls are TRBV6-5 and TRBJ2-3; D unresolved. The CDR3 consists of 12 residues. The germline V gene has CDR1 MNHEY and CDR2 SVGAGI. V lost 7 bases and J lost 5, with 10 bases in between. CDR3 sequence (DNA): TGTGCCAGCATAAGTGCAGTAGATACGCAGTATTTT. Protein: CASISAVDTQYF.